This T cell receptor (beta chain) was obtained from a study of CD8+ T cells in alopecia areata. Following RNA extraction, reverse transcription yielded cDNA that acted as the sequencing template. Produced via immunoSEQ multiplex PCR; TCRdb's table is partial and in-frame only. The table includes 200,000 to 250,000 clones, around 65% detected once. Specified treatment: oral pan-JAK inhibitor, 5-10 mg twice daily. V was trimmed by 7 bases and J by 6 bases, leaving 14 bases between them. The CDR3 length is 13 residues. Germline CDR1 and CDR2: ENHRY and SYGVKD. The source of this sequence is a human donor with alopecia areata. The material was CD4+ T cells sorted from blood, obtained around week 44, from a patient treated with tofacitinib. This sequence joins TRBV10-3 and TRBJ2-3; the D gene could be TRBD1 or TRBD2 (5 bases each). The DNA for the CDR3 is TGTGCCATCAAGGGGATGGTAGCGGATACGCAGTATTTT. Amino acids: CAIKGMVADTQYF.